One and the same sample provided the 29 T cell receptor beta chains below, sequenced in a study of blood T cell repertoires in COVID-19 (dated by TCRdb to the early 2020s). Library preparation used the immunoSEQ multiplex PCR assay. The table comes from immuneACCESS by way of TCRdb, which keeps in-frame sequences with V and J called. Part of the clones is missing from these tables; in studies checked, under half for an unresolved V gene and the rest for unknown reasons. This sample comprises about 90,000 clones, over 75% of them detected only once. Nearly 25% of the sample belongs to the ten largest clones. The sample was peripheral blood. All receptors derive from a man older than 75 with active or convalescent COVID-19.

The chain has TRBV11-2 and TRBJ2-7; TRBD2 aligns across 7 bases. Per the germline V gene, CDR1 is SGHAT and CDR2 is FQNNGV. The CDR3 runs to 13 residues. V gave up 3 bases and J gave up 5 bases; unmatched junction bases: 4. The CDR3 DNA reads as TGTGCCAGCAGCTTGGCGGGGGAGAACGAGCAGTACTTC. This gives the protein CASSLAGENEQYF.

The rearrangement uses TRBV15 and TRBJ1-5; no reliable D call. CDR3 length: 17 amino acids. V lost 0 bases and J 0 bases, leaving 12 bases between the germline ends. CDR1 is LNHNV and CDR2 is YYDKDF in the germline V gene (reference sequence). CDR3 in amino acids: CATSRDDGLFSNQPQHF. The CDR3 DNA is TGTGCCACCAGCAGAGATGACGGGTTGTTTAGCAATCAGCCCCAGCATTTT.

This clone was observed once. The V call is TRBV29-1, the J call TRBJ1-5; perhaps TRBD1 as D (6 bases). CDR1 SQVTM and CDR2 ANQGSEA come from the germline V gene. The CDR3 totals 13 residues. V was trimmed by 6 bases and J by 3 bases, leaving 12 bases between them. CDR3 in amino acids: CSVRDNYNQPQHF. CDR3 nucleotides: TGCAGCGTGAGGGACAACTACAATCAGCCCCAGCATTTT.

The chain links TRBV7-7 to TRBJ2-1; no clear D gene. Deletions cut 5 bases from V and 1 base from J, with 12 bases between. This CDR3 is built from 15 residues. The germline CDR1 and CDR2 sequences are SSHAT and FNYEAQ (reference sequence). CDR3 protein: CASSRSPGSYNEQFF. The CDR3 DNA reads TGTGCCAGCAGCCGGTCCCCAGGATCCTACAATGAGCAGTTCTTC.

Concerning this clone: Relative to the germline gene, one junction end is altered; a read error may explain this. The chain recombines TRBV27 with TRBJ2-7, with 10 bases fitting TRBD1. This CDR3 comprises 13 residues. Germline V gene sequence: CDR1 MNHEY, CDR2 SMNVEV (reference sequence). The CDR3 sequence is CASSGQGFYAQYF. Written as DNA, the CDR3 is TGTGCCAGCTCGGGACAGGGGTTCTACGCGCAGTACTTC.

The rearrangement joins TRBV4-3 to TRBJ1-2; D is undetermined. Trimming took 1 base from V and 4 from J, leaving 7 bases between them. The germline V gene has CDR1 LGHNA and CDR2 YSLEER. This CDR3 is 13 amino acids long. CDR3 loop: CASSQGVPYGYTF. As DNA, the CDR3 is TGCGCCAGCAGCCAAGGAGTCCCCTATGGCTACACCTTC.

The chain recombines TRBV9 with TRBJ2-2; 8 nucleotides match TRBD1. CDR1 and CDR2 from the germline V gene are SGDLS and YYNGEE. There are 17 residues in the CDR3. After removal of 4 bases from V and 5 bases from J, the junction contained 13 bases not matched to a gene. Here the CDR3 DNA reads TGTGCCAGCAGCCCCTTTGGACAGGGAACCATTACCGGGGAGCTGTTTTTT. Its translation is CASSPFGQGTITGELFF.

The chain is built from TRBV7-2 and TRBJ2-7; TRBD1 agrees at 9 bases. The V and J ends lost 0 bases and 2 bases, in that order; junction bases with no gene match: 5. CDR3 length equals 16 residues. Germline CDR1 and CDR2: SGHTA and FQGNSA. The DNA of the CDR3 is TGTGCCAGCAGCTTAGCGTACAGGGGGCGCCCCTACGAGCAGTACTTC. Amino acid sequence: CASSLAYRGRPYEQYF.

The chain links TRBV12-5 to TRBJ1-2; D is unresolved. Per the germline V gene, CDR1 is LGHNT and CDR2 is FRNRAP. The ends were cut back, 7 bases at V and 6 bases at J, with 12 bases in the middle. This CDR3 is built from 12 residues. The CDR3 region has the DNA TGTGCTAGTGCCCTGGAGAGGGATGGCTACACCTTC. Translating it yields CASALERDGYTF.

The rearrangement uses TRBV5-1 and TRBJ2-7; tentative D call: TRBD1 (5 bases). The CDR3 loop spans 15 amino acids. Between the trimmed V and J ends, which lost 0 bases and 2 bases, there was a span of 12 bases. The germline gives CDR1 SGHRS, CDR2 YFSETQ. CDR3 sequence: CASSLVAGNAYEQYF. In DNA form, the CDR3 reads TGCGCCAGCAGCTTGGTGGCAGGGAACGCCTACGAGCAGTACTTC.

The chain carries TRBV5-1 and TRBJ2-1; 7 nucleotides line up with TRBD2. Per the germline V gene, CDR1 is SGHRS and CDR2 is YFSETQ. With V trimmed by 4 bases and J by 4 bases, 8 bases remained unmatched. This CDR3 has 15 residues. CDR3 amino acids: CASSREGRGYNEQFF. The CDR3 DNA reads TGCGCCAGCAGCAGGGAGGGTCGAGGATACAATGAGCAGTTCTTC.

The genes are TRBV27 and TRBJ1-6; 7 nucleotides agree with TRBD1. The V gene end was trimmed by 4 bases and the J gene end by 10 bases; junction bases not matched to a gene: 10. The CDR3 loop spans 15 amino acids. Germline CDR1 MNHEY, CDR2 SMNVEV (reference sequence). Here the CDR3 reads CASSYTGQVKSPLHF. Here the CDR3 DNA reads TGTGCCAGCAGTTATACCGGACAGGTGAAATCACCCCTCCACTTT.

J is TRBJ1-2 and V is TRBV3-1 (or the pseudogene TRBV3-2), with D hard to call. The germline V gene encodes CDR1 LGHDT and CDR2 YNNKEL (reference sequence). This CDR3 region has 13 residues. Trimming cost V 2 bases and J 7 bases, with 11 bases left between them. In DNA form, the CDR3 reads TGTGCCAGCAGCCAAACGGCGACGGGTGGCTACACCTTC. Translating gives CASSQTATGGYTF.

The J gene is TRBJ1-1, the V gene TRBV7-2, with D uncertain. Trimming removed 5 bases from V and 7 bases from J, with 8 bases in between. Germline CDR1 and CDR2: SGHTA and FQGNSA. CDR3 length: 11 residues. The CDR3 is CASSPRVEAFF. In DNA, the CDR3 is TGTGCCAGCAGCCCACGAGTTGAAGCTTTCTTT. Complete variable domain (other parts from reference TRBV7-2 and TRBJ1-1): GAGVSQSPSNKVTEKGKDVELRCDPISGHTALYWYRQSLGQGLEFLIYFQGNSAPDKSGLPSDRFSAERTGGSVSTLTIQRTQQEDSAVYLCASSPRVEAFFGQGTRLTVV.

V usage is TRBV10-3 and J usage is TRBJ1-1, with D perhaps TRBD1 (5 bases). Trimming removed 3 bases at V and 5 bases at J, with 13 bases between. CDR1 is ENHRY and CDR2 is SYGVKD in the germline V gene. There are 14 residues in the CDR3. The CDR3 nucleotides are TGTGCCATCAGTGATCTAGGGGTATCGACTGAAGCTTTCTTT. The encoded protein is CAISDLGVSTEAFF.

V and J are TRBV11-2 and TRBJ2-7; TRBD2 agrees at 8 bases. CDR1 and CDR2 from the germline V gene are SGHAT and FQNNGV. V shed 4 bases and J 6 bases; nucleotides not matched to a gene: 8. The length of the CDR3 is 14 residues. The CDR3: CASSYPGGAVEQYF. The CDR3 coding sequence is TGTGCCAGCAGCTACCCGGGGGGGGCCGTCGAGCAGTACTTC.

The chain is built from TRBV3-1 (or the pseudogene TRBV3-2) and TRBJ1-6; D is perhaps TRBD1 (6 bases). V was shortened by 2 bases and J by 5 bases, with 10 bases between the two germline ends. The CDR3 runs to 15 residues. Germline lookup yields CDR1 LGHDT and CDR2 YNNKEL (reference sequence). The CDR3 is CASSQQGHHNSPLHF. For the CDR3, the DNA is TGTGCCAGCAGCCAACAGGGGCACCATAATTCACCCCTCCACTTT.

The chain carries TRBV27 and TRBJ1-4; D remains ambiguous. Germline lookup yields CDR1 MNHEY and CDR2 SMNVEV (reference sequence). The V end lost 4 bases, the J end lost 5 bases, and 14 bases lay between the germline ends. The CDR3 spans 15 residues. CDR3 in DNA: TGTGCCAGCAGTTGGTCAGGTGGGGAGAATGAAAAACTGTTTTTT. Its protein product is CASSWSGGENEKLFF.

The CDR3 DNA is TGTGCCAGCAGCCCCCGACGGTCAAGCGCCGGGGAGCTGTTTTTT. Residues: CASSPRRSSAGELFF. The rearrangement links TRBV7-2 to TRBJ2-2; D is undetermined. There are 15 residues in the CDR3. The V end was cut by 5 bases, the J end by 6 bases, with 16 bases between. Germline V gene sequence: CDR1 SGHTA, CDR2 FQGNSA.

The CDR3 region is CASSFRGQNYGYTF. DNA for the CDR3: TGCGCCAGCAGCTTTAGGGGGCAAAACTATGGCTACACCTTC. J is TRBJ1-2 and V is TRBV5-1; TRBD1 matches 7 bases. CDR3 length equals 14 residues. CDR1 is SGHRS and CDR2 is YFSETQ in the germline V gene. J gave up 2 bases and V 2 bases, and 3 bases lay outside the gene matches.

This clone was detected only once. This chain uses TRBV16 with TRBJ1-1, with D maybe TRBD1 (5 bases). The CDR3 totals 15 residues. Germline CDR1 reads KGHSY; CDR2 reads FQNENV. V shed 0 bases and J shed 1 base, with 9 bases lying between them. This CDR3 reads CASSQSWTPNTEAFF. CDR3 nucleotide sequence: TGTGCCAGCAGCCAATCGTGGACACCGAACACTGAAGCTTTCTTT.

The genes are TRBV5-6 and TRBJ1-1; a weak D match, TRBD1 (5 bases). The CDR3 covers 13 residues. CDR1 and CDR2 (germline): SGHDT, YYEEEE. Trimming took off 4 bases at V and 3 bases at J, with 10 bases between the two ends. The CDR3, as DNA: TGTGCCAGCAGCCGCACAGGATACACTGAAGCTTTCTTT. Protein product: CASSRTGYTEAFF.

CDR3 coding DNA: TGCGCCAGCAGCTCCGCCCTGACAGCAATGAACACTGAAGCTTTCTTT. Amino acid sequence: CASSSALTAMNTEAFF. This sequence joins TRBV5-1 and TRBJ1-1; a possible D gene is TRBD1 (5 bases). The CDR3 covers 16 residues. Germline CDR1 is SGHRS and CDR2 is YFSETQ. Trimming pared 3 bases from V and 0 bases from J, leaving 15 bases between.

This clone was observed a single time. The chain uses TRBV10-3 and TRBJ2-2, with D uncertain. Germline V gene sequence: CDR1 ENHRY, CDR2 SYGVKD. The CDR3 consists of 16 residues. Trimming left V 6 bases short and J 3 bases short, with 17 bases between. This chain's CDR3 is CAISPGRLPYTGELFF. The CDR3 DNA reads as TGTGCCATCAGCCCCGGTCGATTGCCATACACCGGGGAGCTGTTTTTT.

The CDR3 DNA sequence: TGTGCCAGCAGCCCTCAGGACAGGGGCAGTAACTATGGCTACACCTTC. As protein: CASSPQDRGSNYGYTF. V gene TRBV3-1 (or the pseudogene TRBV3-2) combines with J gene TRBJ1-2; 9 nucleotides line up with TRBD1. The CDR3 runs to 16 residues. The germline V gene encodes CDR1 LGHDT and CDR2 YNNKEL (reference sequence). V trimming: 4 bases; J trimming: 1 base; junction bases outside the gene matches: 7.

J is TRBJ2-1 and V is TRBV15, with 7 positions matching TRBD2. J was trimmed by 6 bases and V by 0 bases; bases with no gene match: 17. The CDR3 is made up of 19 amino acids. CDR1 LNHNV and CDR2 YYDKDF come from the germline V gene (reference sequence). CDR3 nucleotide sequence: TGTGCCACCAGCAGAGATTTGGCCCTTGTAGTAGCGGGTGTCAATGAGCAGTTCTTC. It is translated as CATSRDLALVVAGVNEQFF.

The CDR3, as DNA: TGTGCCAGTAGTTCTCGACAGGGAAACACCGGGGAGCTGTTTTTT. Amino acids: CASSSRQGNTGELFF. V usage is TRBV19 and J usage is TRBJ2-2, with 7 bases fitting TRBD1. The J segment lost 2 bases and the V segment lost 5 bases, leaving 5 bases of the junction unmatched. CDR1 is LNHDA and CDR2 is SQIVND in the germline V gene (reference sequence). The CDR3 has 15 amino acids.

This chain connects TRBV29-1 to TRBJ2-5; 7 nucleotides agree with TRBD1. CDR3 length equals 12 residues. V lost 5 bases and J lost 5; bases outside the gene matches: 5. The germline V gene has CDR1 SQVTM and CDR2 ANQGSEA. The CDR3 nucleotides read TGCAGCGTTTCCCGACAGGGTGAGACCCAGTACTTC. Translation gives CSVSRQGETQYF.

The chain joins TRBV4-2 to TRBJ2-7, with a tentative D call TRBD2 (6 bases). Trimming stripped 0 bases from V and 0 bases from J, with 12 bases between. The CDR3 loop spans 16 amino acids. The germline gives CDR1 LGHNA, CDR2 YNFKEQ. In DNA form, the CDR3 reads TGTGCCAGCAGCCAAGAATGGGGGGTGCCCTCCTACGAGCAGTACTTC. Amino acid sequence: CASSQEWGVPSYEQYF.